This T cell receptor beta chain appears in the sequencing data of a study of blood T cell repertoires in COVID-19. This clone was picked up one time. Only in-frame clones appear in the TCRdb table, and some are missing; sequencing was by immunoSEQ multiplex PCR. The sample has under 200,000 clones; under 90% are singletons. Germline V gene lookup returns CDR1 MGHRA and CDR2 YSYEKL. CDR3 length: 13 amino acids. Trimming shortened V by 4 bases and J by 4 bases, and 10 bases separated the two germline ends. This sequence joins TRBV4-1 and TRBJ1-1, with D tentatively TRBD1 (6 bases). The material sequenced was PBMCs or T cells enriched from blood (not recorded which). This TCR was recovered from a man in his fifties who had recovered from COVID-19. CDR3 sequence reads: CASSRTEATEAFF. The CDR3 coding sequence is TGCGCCAGCAGCCGGACAGAGGCCACTGAAGCTTTCTTT.